This TCR beta chain derives from a study of spatial heterogeneity in lung cancer. Study information: In the raw reads, each unique TCR and UMI combination was present more than ten times on average. General study findings and limits: Resection blood, more than follow-up blood, showed ubiquitous expanded tumor TCRs.

CDR1 and CDR2 (germline): MDHEN, SYDVKM. The CDR3 is 16 residues long. V was cut by 2 bases and J by 1 base, with 12 bases left in between. This clonotype was found many times. Its antigen is as yet unknown. TCRdb ran MiXCR on the 5' RACE reads and lists one entry per CDR3 protein. Of 20,000 or so distinct CDR3 sequences listed, over 3% are singletons. Indicated time point: sample taken at primary tumor resection. The input material, whole RNA from tumor, nontumor lung or frozen PBMC, was sequenced unsorted. This sequence was found in a female donor with early-stage non-small cell lung cancer. Specimen: PBMCs, collected at surgery. The J gene is TRBJ1-5, the V gene TRBV28; D unresolved. For the CDR3, the DNA is TGTGCCAGCAGTTTAACGCGCAGATTAAGCAATCAGCCCCAGCATTTT. As protein: CASSLTRRLSNQPQHF.